A selection of T cell receptor beta chains follows, all from one sample in a study of cytomegalovirus exposure and HLA in healthy donors. The table came from immunoSEQ multiplex PCR; TCRdb's copy has only in-frame clones and leaves some out. This table has roughly 68,000 clones, around 97% appearing once. The sample comprised PBMCs. These receptors were taken from a man between 18 and 35 years old in good health and CMV-seronegative. Both conserved end residues are part of each CDR3. The order of the fields is CDR3 length, clone size, V gene, J gene, D gene, CDR3 DNA, CDR3 protein. D genes are given only for firm matches. The listing skips clone size in some rows; elsewhere it reads once, few, many or a size class.

length: 16; size: NA; V: TRBV6-6; J: TRBJ2-7; D: TRBD2; DNA: TGTGCCAGCAGTTACTCTCCTAGCGGGAGCTCCTACGAGCAGTACTTC; CDR3: CASSYSPSGSSYEQYF
length: 14; size: once; V: TRBV10-2; J: TRBJ1-4; D: NA; DNA: TGCGCCAGCAGTCTGACAGCTAAAAATGAAAAACTGTTTTTT; CDR3: CASSLTAKNEKLFF
length: 15; size: NA; V: TRBV11-2; J: TRBJ1-1; D: TRBD1; DNA: TGTGCCAGCAGCTCACAGGGGGCAACGAACACTGAAGCTTTCTTT; CDR3: CASSSQGATNTEAFF
length: 15; size: NA; V: TRBV19; J: TRBJ2-7; D: TRBD1; DNA: TGTGCCAGTAGTACCGGACAGGCCCCATCCTACGAGCAGTACTTC; CDR3: CASSTGQAPSYEQYF
length: 16; size: NA; V: TRBV18; J: TRBJ1-3; D: TRBD1; DNA: TGTGCCAGCTCACCACGGGACAGAAACTCTGGAAACACCATATATTTT; CDR3: CASSPRDRNSGNTIYF
length: 14; size: once; V: TRBV14; J: TRBJ1-1; D: TRBD1; DNA: TGTGCCAGCAGCCAAGGTACAGGGGGAACTGAAGCTTTCTTT; CDR3: CASSQGTGGTEAFF
length: 14; size: NA; V: TRBV25-1; J: TRBJ1-5; D: NA; DNA: TGTGCCAACTCGACAGGCCCGATGAATCAGCCCCAGCATTTT; CDR3: CANSTGPMNQPQHF
length: 14; size: NA; V: TRBV5-4; J: TRBJ2-2; D: TRBD2; DNA: TGTGCCAGCAGCTTGCGGGAGGCCACCGGGGAGCTGTTTTTT; CDR3: CASSLREATGELFF
length: 14; size: NA; V: TRBV6-1; J: TRBJ1-1; D: NA; DNA: TGTGCCAGCAGATCCTTCGGGGGGGACACTGAAGCTTTCTTT; CDR3: CASRSFGGDTEAFF
length: 14; size: NA; V: TRBV9; J: TRBJ2-7; D: TRBD1; DNA: TGTGCCAGCAGCCCCGGGACAGTTTCCTACGAGCAGTACTTC; CDR3: CASSPGTVSYEQYF
length: 18; size: NA; V: TRBV4-1; J: TRBJ2-1; D: TRBD2; DNA: TGCGCCAGCAGCCAAGTGCCTAGCGGGAACGGGGCCTACAATGAGCAGTTCTTC; CDR3: CASSQVPSGNGAYNEQFF
length: 15; size: NA; V: TRBV19; J: TRBJ2-1; D: TRBD2; DNA: TGTGCCAGTAGCTCGTTAGCGGGAGTTAACAATGAGCAGTTCTTC; CDR3: CASSSLAGVNNEQFF
length: 13; size: NA; V: TRBV28; J: TRBJ1-1; D: NA; DNA: TGTGCCAGCAGTCCCTTGTTTAACACTGAAGCTTTCTTT; CDR3: CASSPLFNTEAFF
length: 17; size: NA; V: TRBV4-1; J: TRBJ2-3; D: NA; DNA: TGCGCCAGCAGCCAAGATAAGCGAACGATTAGCACAGATACGCAGTATTTT; CDR3: CASSQDKRTISTDTQYF
length: 16; size: NA; V: TRBV5-1; J: TRBJ2-6; D: TRBD1; DNA: TGCGCCAGCAGCCTAGGACAGGGGGCTGGGGCCAACGTCCTGACTTTC; CDR3: CASSLGQGAGANVLTF
length: 15; size: NA; V: TRBV6-5; J: TRBJ2-6; D: NA; DNA: TGTGCCAGCAGGGCAGGGGTTTCTGGGGCCAACGTCCTGACTTTC; CDR3: CASRAGVSGANVLTF
length: 13; size: NA; V: TRBV19; J: TRBJ1-5; D: NA; DNA: TGTGCCAGTAATGGGCTTAGCAATCAGCCCCAGCATTTT; CDR3: CASNGLSNQPQHF
length: 15; size: NA; V: TRBV6-1; J: TRBJ2-7; D: TRBD2; DNA: TGTGCCAGCAGTGAGGGGACTAGCGGATCCTACGAGCAGTACTTC; CDR3: CASSEGTSGSYEQYF
length: 14; size: NA; V: TRBV27; J: TRBJ2-7; D: NA; DNA: TGTGCCAGCAGTTTAAGGGCAGGGTACTACGAGCAGTACTTC; CDR3: CASSLRAGYYEQYF
length: 15; size: NA; V: TRBV10-1; J: TRBJ2-1; D: NA; DNA: TGCGCCAGCAGTGTCGGTGTCTCGCCGTACAATGAGCAGTTCTTC; CDR3: CASSVGVSPYNEQFF
length: 15; size: NA; V: TRBV2; J: TRBJ1-4; D: TRBD1; DNA: TGTGCCAGCACAAACACAGGGGGCACTAATGAAAAACTGTTTTTT; CDR3: CASTNTGGTNEKLFF
length: 13; size: NA; V: TRBV7-2; J: TRBJ2-7; D: TRBD2; DNA: TGTGCCAGCACTCCAGCCCGCGGGAGGGAGCAGTACTTC; CDR3: CASTPARGREQYF
length: 13; size: NA; V: TRBV5-1; J: TRBJ2-1; D: NA; DNA: TGCGCCAGCAGCTTGGGAGACTACAATGAGCAGTTCTTC; CDR3: CASSLGDYNEQFF
length: 14; size: NA; V: TRBV7-2; J: TRBJ1-5; D: NA; DNA: TGTGCCAGCAGTTTCTTGGGGGGATATCAGCCCCAGCATTTT; CDR3: CASSFLGGYQPQHF
length: 16; size: NA; V: TRBV5-1; J: TRBJ2-3; D: TRBD2; DNA: TGCGCCAGCAGCTCGGGACTAGCGGGAGGCCCAGATACGCAGTATTTT; CDR3: CASSSGLAGGPDTQYF
length: 15; size: NA; V: TRBV4-1; J: TRBJ2-5; D: TRBD1; DNA: TGCGCCAGCAGCCAAGTCCAAACAGGGGGAGAGACCCAGTACTTC; CDR3: CASSQVQTGGETQYF
length: 14; size: NA; V: TRBV13; J: TRBJ1-1; D: TRBD1; DNA: TGTGCCAGCAGCAACACAGGGGGGAACACTGAAGCTTTCTTT; CDR3: CASSNTGGNTEAFF
length: 12; size: NA; V: TRBV27; J: TRBJ2-1; D: NA; DNA: TGTGCCAGCAGTCCACTGAACAATGAGCAGTTCTTC; CDR3: CASSPLNNEQFF
length: 16; size: NA; V: TRBV7-2; J: TRBJ2-7; D: TRBD1; DNA: TGTGCCAGCAGCGTAACGGGGGGACAGGGGTGGTACGAGCAGTACTTC; CDR3: CASSVTGGQGWYEQYF
length: 12; size: NA; V: TRBV7-9; J: TRBJ2-2; D: NA; DNA: TGTGCCAGCAGCCCGGACACCGGGGAGCTGTTTTTT; CDR3: CASSPDTGELFF
length: 13; size: NA; V: TRBV27; J: TRBJ2-1; D: TRBD2; DNA: TGTGCCAGCAGACTAGCGGGAAACAATGAGCAGTTCTTC; CDR3: CASRLAGNNEQFF
length: 15; size: NA; V: TRBV7-8; J: TRBJ1-5; D: NA; DNA: TGTGCCAGCAGCTTAGCGTTCAGGAATAATCAGCCCCAGCATTTT; CDR3: CASSLAFRNNQPQHF
length: 13; size: NA; V: TRBV28; J: TRBJ1-2; D: TRBD1; DNA: TGTGCCAGCACCGCGACAGGGGGTTATGGCTACACCTTC; CDR3: CASTATGGYGYTF
length: 13; size: NA; V: TRBV10-3; J: TRBJ1-2; D: NA; DNA: TGTGCCGCTTCCGGGGGAGCTAACTATGGCTACACCTTC; CDR3: CAASGGANYGYTF
length: 16; size: NA; V: TRBV7-2; J: TRBJ1-6; D: TRBD1; DNA: TGTGCCAGCAGCTCCCGCTCGACAGGGCCGTCTATAATTCGGCACTTT; CDR3: CASSSRSTGPSIIRHF
length: 12; size: NA; V: TRBV29-1; J: TRBJ1-1; D: NA; DNA: TGCAGCGTTACAGGGTTTGAAACTGAAGCTTTCTTT; CDR3: CSVTGFETEAFF
length: 15; size: NA; V: TRBV6-1; J: TRBJ2-7; D: TRBD2; DNA: TGTGCCAGCAGTGAATCCCTAGCGGGAGGGTACGAGCAGTACTTC; CDR3: CASSESLAGGYEQYF
length: 12; size: NA; V: TRBV5-4; J: TRBJ1-2; D: NA; DNA: TGTGCCAGCAGCTTGGCCGGCTATGGCTACACCTTC; CDR3: CASSLAGYGYTF
length: 16; size: NA; V: TRBV18; J: TRBJ2-3; D: NA; DNA: TGTGCCAGCTCACCGCCCAGTTCGGGGGGCACAGATACGCAGTATTTT; CDR3: CASSPPSSGGTDTQYF
length: 12; size: NA; V: TRBV29-1; J: TRBJ2-5; D: TRBD1; DNA: TGCAGCGTCAGGACAGGGCTGGAGACCCAGTACTTC; CDR3: CSVRTGLETQYF